This TCR beta chain was identified in a study of CD8+CD57+ T cells in acquired aplastic anemia. Study summary: Sorting CD4+ and CD8+ cells gave DNA averaging 3.2 ug. Healthy donors gave 11 million or so reads on average for CD4+ cells.

The CDR3 spans 14 residues. Losses at the gene ends were 7 bases for V and 8 bases for J; bases not matched to a gene: 7. Germline-derived CDR1 and CDR2 are SEHNR and FQNEAQ (reference sequence). To note about this clonotype: The antigen is not known.

Genomic DNA, serving as template, underwent TCR beta VDJ and CDR3 profiling. TCRdb re-analysed the reads in MiXCR, keeping a single row per CDR3 protein. The sample lists 60,000 or so distinct CDR3 sequences, about 50% seen once, with roughly 2.5% in the top ten. Regarding the study as a whole: Overlapping CD8+ CDR3 repertoires of patients and controls contained roughly 27 shared sequences.

Input material: sorted CD4+, CD8+, or CD8+CD57+ T cells (not recorded which) from PBMCs. This sequence joins TRBV7-9 and TRBJ1-5, with 11 bases identical to TRBD1. This clonotype originated in a human donor in good health, serving as a control. The CDR3 here is CASTRTGGEEPQHF. CDR3 nucleotide sequence: TGTGCCAGCACCCGGACAGGGGGCGAAGAGCCCCAGCATTTT. Full variable domain (remainder filled in from reference TRBV7-9 and TRBJ1-5): DTGVSQNPRHKITKRGQNVTFRCDPISEHNRLYWYRQTLGQGPEFLTYFQNEAQLEKSRLLSDRFSAERPKGSFSTLEIQRTEQGDSAMYLCASTRTGGEEPQHFGDGTRLSIL.